These 3 T cell receptor beta chains were all obtained from the same sample, sequenced in a study of T cells in Graves' hyperthyroidism and ophthalmopathy. Amplified TCR beta CDR3 regions derived from RNA transcripts. With the HTBI primer set, the TCR CDR3 went through a first round of RT-PCR. TCRdb re-analysed the multiplex PCR reads in MiXCR, keeping a single row per CDR3 protein. The repertoire holds some 550,000 distinct CDR3 sequences, with more than 15% as singletons. The sample taken for sequencing was blood. The receptors derive from a woman aged 35 to 49 with Graves' ophthalmopathy.

In this sample, this clonotype turned up a few times. CDR3 DNA: TGCAGTGCTAGAGAGAGACAGGGGGCCTGGGACATTCAGTACTTC. It codes for CSARERQGAWDIQYF. The genes are TRBV20-1 and TRBJ2-4; 10 bases agree with TRBD1. Germline V gene sequence: CDR1 DFQATT, CDR2 SNEGSKA (reference sequence). The CDR3 has 15 residues. With 0 bases clipped from V and 8 bases from J, the junction kept 7 bases outside the gene matches.

At least ten counts were recorded for this clonotype. This rearrangement joins TRBV2 to TRBJ2-7, with 8 bases lining up with TRBD1. The germline V gene has CDR1 SNHLY and CDR2 FYNNEI. Trimming at V came to 8 bases and at J to 5 bases, leaving 11 bases not matched to a gene. The CDR3 runs to 14 residues. The CDR3 is CASLREQGADEQYF. Written as DNA, the CDR3 is TGTGCCAGCCTGAGAGAGCAGGGGGCCGACGAGCAGTACTTC.

This clonotype was detected a few times. The chain recombines TRBV6-5 with TRBJ2-7, with D possibly matching TRBD1 (5 bases). Trimming removed 6 bases from V and 1 base from J, with 13 bases in between. This CDR3 is built from 14 residues. Germline V lookup: CDR1 MNHEY, CDR2 SVGAGI. The CDR3 sequence: CASRLRQLSYEQYF. In DNA form, the CDR3 reads TGTGCCAGCAGGTTACGACAGTTATCCTACGAGCAGTACTTC.